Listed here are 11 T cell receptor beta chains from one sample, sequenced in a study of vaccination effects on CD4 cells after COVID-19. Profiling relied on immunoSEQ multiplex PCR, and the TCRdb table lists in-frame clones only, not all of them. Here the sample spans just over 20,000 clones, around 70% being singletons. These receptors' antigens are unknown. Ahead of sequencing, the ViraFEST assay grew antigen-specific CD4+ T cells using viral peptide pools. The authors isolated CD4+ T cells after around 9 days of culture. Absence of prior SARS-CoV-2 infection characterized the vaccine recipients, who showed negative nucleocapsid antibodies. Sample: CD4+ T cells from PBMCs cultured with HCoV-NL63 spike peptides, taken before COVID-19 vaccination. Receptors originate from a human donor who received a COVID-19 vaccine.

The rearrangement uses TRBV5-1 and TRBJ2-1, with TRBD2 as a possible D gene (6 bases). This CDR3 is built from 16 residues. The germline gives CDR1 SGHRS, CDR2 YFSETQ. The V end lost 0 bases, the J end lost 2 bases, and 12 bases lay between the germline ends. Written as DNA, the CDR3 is TGCGCCAGCAGCTTGGAGGTCACGGGGGCCTACAATGAGCAGTTCTTC. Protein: CASSLEVTGAYNEQFF. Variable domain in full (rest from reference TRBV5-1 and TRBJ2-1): KAGVTQTPRYLIKTRGQQVTLSCSPISGHRSVSWYQQTPGQGLQFLFEYFSETQRNKGNFPGRFSGRQFSNSRSEMNVSTLELGDSALYLCASSLEVTGAYNEQFFGPGTRLTVL.

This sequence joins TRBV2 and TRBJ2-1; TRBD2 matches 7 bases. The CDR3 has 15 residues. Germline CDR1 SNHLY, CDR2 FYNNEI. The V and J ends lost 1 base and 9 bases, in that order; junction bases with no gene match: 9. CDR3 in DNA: TGTGCCAGCAGTGAAGGCAGGATTCCGGGGGGTGAGCAGTTCTTC. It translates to CASSEGRIPGGEQFF.

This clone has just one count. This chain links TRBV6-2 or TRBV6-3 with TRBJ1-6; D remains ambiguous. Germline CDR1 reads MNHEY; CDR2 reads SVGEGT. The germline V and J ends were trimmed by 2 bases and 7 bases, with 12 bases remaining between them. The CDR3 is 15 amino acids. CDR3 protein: CASSYNWVGNSPLHF. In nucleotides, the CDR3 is TGTGCCAGCAGTTACAATTGGGTGGGGAATTCACCCCTCCACTTT.

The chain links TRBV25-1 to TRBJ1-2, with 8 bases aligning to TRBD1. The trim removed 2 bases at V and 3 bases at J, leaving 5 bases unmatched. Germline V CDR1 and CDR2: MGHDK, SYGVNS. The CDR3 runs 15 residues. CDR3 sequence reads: CASSEGQGRYYGYTF. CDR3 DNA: TGTGCCAGCAGTGAAGGACAGGGAAGGTACTATGGCTACACCTTC.

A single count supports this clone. The CDR3 loop is CASRSSGYSYNEQFF. The CDR3 DNA reads as TGTGCCAGCCGGAGCAGCGGATACTCCTACAATGAGCAGTTCTTC. This chain joins TRBV18 and TRBJ2-1, with D possibly matching TRBD2 (5 bases). Germline V gene sequence: CDR1 KGHSH, CDR2 LQKENI. The CDR3 is 15 residues long. V was shortened by 8 bases and J by 0 bases, with 14 bases between the two germline ends.

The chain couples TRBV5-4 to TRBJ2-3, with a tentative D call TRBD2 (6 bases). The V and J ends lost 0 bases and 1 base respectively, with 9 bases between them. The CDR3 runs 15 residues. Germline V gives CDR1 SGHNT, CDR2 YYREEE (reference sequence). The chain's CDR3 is CASSLGGAGTDTQYF. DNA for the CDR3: TGTGCCAGCAGCTTGGGCGGGGCTGGCACAGATACGCAGTATTTT.

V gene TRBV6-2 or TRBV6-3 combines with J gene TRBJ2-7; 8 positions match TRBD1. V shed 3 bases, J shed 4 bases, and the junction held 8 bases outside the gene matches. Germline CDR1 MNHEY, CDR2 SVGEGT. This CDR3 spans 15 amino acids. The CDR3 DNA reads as TGTGCCAGCAGTTATAGGACAGGGTCGGGGTACGAGCAGTACTTC. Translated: CASSYRTGSGYEQYF.

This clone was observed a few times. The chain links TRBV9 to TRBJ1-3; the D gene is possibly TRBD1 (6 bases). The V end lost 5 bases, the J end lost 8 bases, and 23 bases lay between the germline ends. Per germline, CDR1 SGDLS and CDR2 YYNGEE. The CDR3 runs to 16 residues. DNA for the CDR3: TGTGCCAGCAGTGGAGCCCCGGGACAAATTAGAGACACCATATATTTT. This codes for CASSGAPGQIRDTIYF. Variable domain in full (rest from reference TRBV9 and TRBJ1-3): DSGVTQTPKHLITATGQRVTLRCSPRSGDLSVYWYQQSLDQGLQFLIQYYNGEERAKGNILERFSAQQFPDLHSELNLSSLELGDSALYFCASSGAPGQIRDTIYFGEGSWLTVV.

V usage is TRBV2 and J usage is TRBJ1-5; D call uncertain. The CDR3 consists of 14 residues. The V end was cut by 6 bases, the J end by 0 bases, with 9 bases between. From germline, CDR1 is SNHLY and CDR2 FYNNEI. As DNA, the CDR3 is TGTGCCAGCAGGACGGGCAATAGCAATCAGCCCCAGCATTTT. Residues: CASRTGNSNQPQHF.

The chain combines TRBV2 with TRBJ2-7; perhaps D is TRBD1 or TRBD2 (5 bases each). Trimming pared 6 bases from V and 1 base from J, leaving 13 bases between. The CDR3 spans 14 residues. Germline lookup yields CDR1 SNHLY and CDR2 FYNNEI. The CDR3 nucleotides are TGTGCCAGCAGGGAGAGGGGCCATTCCTACGAGCAGTACTTC. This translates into CASRERGHSYEQYF.

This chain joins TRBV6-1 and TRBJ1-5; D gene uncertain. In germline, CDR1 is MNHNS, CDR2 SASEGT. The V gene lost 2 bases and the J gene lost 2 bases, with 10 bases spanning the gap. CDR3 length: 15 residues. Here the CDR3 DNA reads TGTGCCAGCAGTGAACATCACGGGGGCAATCAGCCCCAGCATTTT. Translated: CASSEHHGGNQPQHF.